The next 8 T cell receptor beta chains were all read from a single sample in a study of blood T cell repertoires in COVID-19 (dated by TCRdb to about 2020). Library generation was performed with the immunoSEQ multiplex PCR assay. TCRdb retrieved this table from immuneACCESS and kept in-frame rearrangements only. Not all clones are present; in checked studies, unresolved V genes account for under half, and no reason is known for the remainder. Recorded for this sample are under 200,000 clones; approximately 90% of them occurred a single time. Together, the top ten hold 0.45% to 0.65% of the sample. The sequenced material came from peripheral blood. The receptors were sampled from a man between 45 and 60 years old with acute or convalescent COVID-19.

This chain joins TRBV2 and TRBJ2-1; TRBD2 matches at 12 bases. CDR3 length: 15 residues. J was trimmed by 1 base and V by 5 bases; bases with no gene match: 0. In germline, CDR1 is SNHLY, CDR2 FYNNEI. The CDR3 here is CASSLAGGSYNEQFF. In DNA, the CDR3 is TGTGCCAGCAGTCTAGCGGGAGGGTCCTACAATGAGCAGTTCTTC.

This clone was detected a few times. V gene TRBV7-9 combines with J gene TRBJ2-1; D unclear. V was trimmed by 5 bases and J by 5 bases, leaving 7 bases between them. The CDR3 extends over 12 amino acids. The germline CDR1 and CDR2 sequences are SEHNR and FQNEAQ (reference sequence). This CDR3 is CASSLRDNEQFF. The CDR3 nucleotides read TGTGCCAGCAGCCTACGGGACAATGAGCAGTTCTTC.

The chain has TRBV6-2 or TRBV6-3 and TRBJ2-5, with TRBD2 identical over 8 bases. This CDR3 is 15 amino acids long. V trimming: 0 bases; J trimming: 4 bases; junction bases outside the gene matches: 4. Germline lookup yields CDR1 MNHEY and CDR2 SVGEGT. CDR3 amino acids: CASSYSGTSAETQYF. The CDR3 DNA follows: TGTGCCAGCAGTTACTCTGGGACTAGTGCAGAGACCCAGTACTTC.

The CDR3 DNA reads TGTGCCAGCAGCTTAGACATCGGGGACAGGGGGACCCACGAGCAGTACTTC. It translates to CASSLDIGDRGTHEQYF. The rearrangement joins TRBV7-6 to TRBJ2-7; 11 bases fit TRBD1. V lost 1 base and J lost 5; bases outside the gene matches: 10. CDR3 length equals 17 residues. The germline V gene has CDR1 SGHVS and CDR2 FNYEAQ.

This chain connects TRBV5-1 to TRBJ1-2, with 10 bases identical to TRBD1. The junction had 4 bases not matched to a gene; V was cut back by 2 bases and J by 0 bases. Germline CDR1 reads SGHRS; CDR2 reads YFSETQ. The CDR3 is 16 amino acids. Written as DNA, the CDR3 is TGCGCCAGCAGCTTAGCCGGGACAGGGGCTAACTATGGCTACACCTTC. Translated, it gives CASSLAGTGANYGYTF.

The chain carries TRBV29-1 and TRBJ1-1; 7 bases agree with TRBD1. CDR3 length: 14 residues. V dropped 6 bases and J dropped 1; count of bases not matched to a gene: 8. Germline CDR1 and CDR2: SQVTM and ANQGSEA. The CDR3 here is CSVENRGSNTEAFF. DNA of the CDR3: TGCAGCGTAGAGAACAGGGGATCGAACACTGAAGCTTTCTTT.

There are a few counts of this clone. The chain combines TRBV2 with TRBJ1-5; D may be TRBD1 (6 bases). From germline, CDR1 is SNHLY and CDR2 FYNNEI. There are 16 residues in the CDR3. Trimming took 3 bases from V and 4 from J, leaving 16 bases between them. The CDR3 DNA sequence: TGTGCCAGCAGTGAGCGGGGGGGCTCTTCGAATCAGCCCCAGCATTTT. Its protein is CASSERGGSSNQPQHF.

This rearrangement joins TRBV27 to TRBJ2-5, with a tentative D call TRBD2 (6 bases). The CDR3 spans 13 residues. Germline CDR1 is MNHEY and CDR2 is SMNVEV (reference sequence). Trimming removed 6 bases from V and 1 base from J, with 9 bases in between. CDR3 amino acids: CASSLAFQETQYF. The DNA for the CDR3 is TGTGCCAGCAGCCTAGCGTTCCAAGAGACCCAGTACTTC.